The 4 T cell receptor beta chains presented below share a single source sample, sequenced in a study of shared clonotypes between healthy human individuals. Only in-frame clones appear in the TCRdb table, and some are missing; sequencing was by immunoSEQ multiplex PCR. The sample shows more than 900,000 clones, roughly 74% of them seen only once. Sequencing used memory CD4+ T cells from PBMCs. Subset meaning: CD45RA-negative fraction. The origin of the receptors is a man aged 18 to 29 in good health. Some clones in this sample may be carry-over from other donors' samples.

The genes are TRBV9 and TRBJ2-7; D not certain. The CDR3 loop spans 15 amino acids. The V end was cut by 4 bases, the J end by 3 bases, with 17 bases between. The germline V gene encodes CDR1 SGDLS and CDR2 YYNGEE. In DNA form, the CDR3 reads TGTGCCAGCAGCCCCTACGATGGCAGGAACTACGAGCAGTACTTC. Its translation: CASSPYDGRNYEQYF. Looking up the rest from reference TRBV9 and TRBJ2-7 gives the full variable domain: DSGVTQTPKHLITATGQRVTLRCSPRSGDLSVYWYQQSLDQGLQFLIQYYNGEERAKGNILERFSAQQFPDLHSELNLSSLELGDSALYFCASSPYDGRNYEQYFGPGTRLTVT.

The rearrangement uses TRBV18 and TRBJ1-2; 7 positions match TRBD1. The CDR3 totals 13 residues. Germline lookup yields CDR1 KGHSH and CDR2 LQKENI. Trimming at V came to 1 base and at J to 5 bases, leaving 1 base not matched to a gene. CDR3: CASSPQGAYGYTF. The CDR3 coding sequence is TGTGCCAGCTCACCACAGGGGGCTTATGGCTACACCTTC.

The rearrangement uses TRBV5-1 and TRBJ2-1; D gene unclear. Deletions cut 7 bases from V and 8 bases from J, with 16 bases between. Germline V gives CDR1 SGHRS, CDR2 YFSETQ. The CDR3 is 13 amino acids. CDR3 in amino acids: CASSDRLMDEQFF. CDR3 bases: TGCGCCAGCTCGGACCGCCTGATGGATGAGCAGTTCTTC.

The chain couples TRBV20-1 to TRBJ1-1; a possible D gene is TRBD1 (5 bases). Germline V gene data show CDR1 as DFQATT and CDR2 as SNEGSKA (reference sequence). The CDR3 runs 11 residues. Trimming cost V 8 bases and J 5 bases, with 12 bases left between them. The CDR3 DNA follows: TGCAGTAACAAACGGGGGACTGAAGCTTTCTTT. Translated: CSNKRGTEAFF.